These 27 T cell receptor beta chains were sequenced from one sample in a study of T cell responses to AZD1222 COVID-19 vaccine (dated by TCRdb to about 2021). The library was obtained by the immunoSEQ multiplex PCR assay. In TCRdb, the immuneACCESS table is reduced to in-frame sequences with V and J assigned. These tables do not hold every clone; where another copy was compared, an unresolved V gene accounts for under half, and the others remain unexplained. Present in this sample are about 110,000 clones, about 90% of which were seen just once. The ten largest clones capture 3.5% to 4.5% of the sample. This specimen's time point label, interpreted: baseline before first vaccination. The sequences come from peripheral blood, collected on day 0 of AZD1222 vaccination. The source of these receptors is an adult in good health.

In this sample, this clone turned up once. This sequence joins TRBV9 and TRBJ2-3; 8 nucleotides match TRBD2. The CDR3 is 15 residues long. CDR1 SGDLS and CDR2 YYNGEE come from the germline V gene. The V segment lost 0 bases and the J segment 1 base; nucleotides outside the gene matches: 1. This CDR3 is CASSVGGLGTDTQYF. The CDR3 region has the DNA TGTGCCAGCAGCGTAGGGGGACTAGGCACAGATACGCAGTATTTT.

V is TRBV28 and J is TRBJ2-7; 9 nucleotides agree with TRBD1. The length of the CDR3 is 15 residues. The trim removed 5 bases at V and 2 bases at J, leaving 7 bases unmatched. Germline V gene sequence: CDR1 MDHEN, CDR2 SYDVKM. The CDR3 spells CASSPPGQGAYEQYF. In DNA form, the CDR3 reads TGTGCCAGCAGTCCACCGGGACAGGGTGCCTACGAGCAGTACTTC.

The chain couples TRBV27 to TRBJ2-3, with TRBD2 matching over 12 bases. V shed 4 bases, J shed 4 bases, and the junction held 3 bases outside the gene matches. Germline CDR1 reads MNHEY; CDR2 reads SMNVEV (reference sequence). The CDR3 consists of 15 residues. The CDR3 DNA reads TGTGCCAGCAGTTCGACTAGCGGGAGCGCAGATACGCAGTATTTT. Its protein product is CASSSTSGSADTQYF.

This clone was picked up a small number of times. The chain links TRBV5-4 to TRBJ1-3, with 7 nucleotides matching TRBD1. Germline CDR1 reads SGHNT; CDR2 reads YYREEE (reference sequence). The CDR3 has 15 residues. With 4 bases clipped from V and 0 bases from J, the junction kept 4 bases outside the gene matches. Here the CDR3 reads CASSLQGSSGNTIYF. The CDR3 DNA sequence: TGTGCCAGCAGCCTACAGGGGAGCTCTGGAAACACCATATATTTT.

The chain employs TRBV27 and TRBJ2-1; possibly TRBD2 for D (5 bases). Per germline, CDR1 MNHEY and CDR2 SMNVEV (reference sequence). The CDR3 is made up of 12 amino acids. The V and J ends lost 9 bases and 0 bases respectively, with 6 bases between them. The CDR3 loop is CASRGSYNEQFF. CDR3 coding DNA: TGTGCCAGTCGGGGCTCCTACAATGAGCAGTTCTTC.

V gene TRBV11-3 combines with J gene TRBJ2-2; 9 positions agree with TRBD1. Germline-derived CDR1 and CDR2 are SGHNT and YENEEA. V shed 6 bases and J 3 bases; nucleotides not matched to a gene: 5. The CDR3 is made up of 15 amino acids. This CDR3 reads CASSPGTGHTGELFF. The CDR3 DNA follows: TGTGCCAGCAGTCCCGGGACAGGGCACACCGGGGAGCTGTTTTTT.

The chain is built from TRBV9 and TRBJ1-1; TRBD1 agrees at 8 bases. The CDR3 extends over 17 amino acids. V trimming: 0 bases; J trimming: 0 bases; junction bases outside the gene matches: 7. CDR1 SGDLS and CDR2 YYNGEE come from the germline V gene. The CDR3 sequence: CASSVVADRGLNTEAFF. As DNA, the CDR3 is TGTGCCAGCAGCGTAGTAGCCGACAGGGGTCTGAACACTGAAGCTTTCTTT.

The chain is built from TRBV15 and TRBJ2-1, with TRBD2 matching 8 bases. The V gene end was trimmed by 0 bases and the J gene end by 7 bases; junction bases not matched to a gene: 11. Germline V gene data show CDR1 as LNHNV and CDR2 as YYDKDF (reference sequence). The CDR3 length is 17 residues. This CDR3 is CATSRDRGELAVNEQFF. As DNA, the CDR3 is TGTGCCACCAGCAGAGATCGGGGGGAACTAGCGGTAAATGAGCAGTTCTTC.

This clone was observed a single time. This chain joins TRBV7-2 and TRBJ1-1, with no clear D. Trimming shortened V by 5 bases and J by 3 bases, and 7 bases separated the two germline ends. Per the germline V gene, CDR1 is SGHTA and CDR2 is FQGNSA. This CDR3 is 12 amino acids long. DNA of the CDR3: TGTGCCAGCAGCGAAAGTTACACTGAAGCTTTCTTT. Translating it yields CASSESYTEAFF. The full variable domain, completed using reference TRBV7-2 and TRBJ1-1, is GAGVSQSPSNKVTEKGKDVELRCDPISGHTALYWYRQSLGQGLEFLIYFQGNSAPDKSGLPSDRFSAERTGGSVSTLTIQRTQQEDSAVYLCASSESYTEAFFGQGTRLTVV.

This chain connects TRBV19 to TRBJ1-2; the D is unclear. Germline V lookup: CDR1 LNHDA, CDR2 SQIVND (reference sequence). The CDR3 is 17 residues long. V gave up 3 bases and J gave up 0 bases, with 17 bases separating them. The CDR3 DNA is TGTGCCAGTAGTATTGGGATGGCAGGCCTAACTAACTATGGCTACACCTTC. Protein: CASSIGMAGLTNYGYTF.

The rearrangement links TRBV6-1 to TRBJ2-2; D is perhaps TRBD1 or TRBD2 (5 bases each). CDR1 and CDR2 (germline): MNHNS, SASEGT. The V end lost 1 base, the J end lost 4 bases, and 16 bases lay between the germline ends. CDR3 length: 17 amino acids. The CDR3 bases are TGTGCCAGCAGTGAAGAAGGGACCAGTAGTTTCACCGGGGAGCTGTTTTTT. Translating it yields CASSEEGTSSFTGELFF.

V and J are TRBV6-1 and TRBJ2-4; 11 bases match TRBD2. The CDR3 has 15 amino acids. Trimming removed 1 base from V and 9 bases from J; junction bases left unmatched: 5. Germline CDR1 MNHNS, CDR2 SASEGT. In DNA, the CDR3 is TGTGCCAGCAGTGAAGAGGCTAGCGGGAGGCCCATTCAGTACTTC. Translated: CASSEEASGRPIQYF.

The gene calls are TRBV2 and TRBJ1-2, with a weak D call TRBD1 (5 bases). Between the trimmed V and J ends, which lost 4 bases and 4 bases, there was a span of 10 bases. The CDR3 covers 13 residues. The germline CDR1 and CDR2 sequences are SNHLY and FYNNEI. The CDR3 region is CASSGRGVYGYTF. The DNA for the CDR3 is TGTGCCAGCAGTGGGCGGGGGGTCTATGGCTACACCTTC.

The genes are TRBV11-3 and TRBJ2-1, with D perhaps TRBD1 or TRBD2 (5 bases each). Germline V CDR1 and CDR2: SGHNT, YENEEA. V was clipped by 5 bases and J by 9 bases, with 17 bases between them. This CDR3 comprises 14 residues. CDR3 amino acids: CASSHFGAAGEQFF. CDR3 in DNA: TGTGCCAGCAGCCACTTCGGGGCCGCGGGTGAGCAGTTCTTC.

The chain uses TRBV27 and TRBJ2-7, with TRBD2 matching over 8 bases. V dropped 5 bases and J dropped 6; count of bases not matched to a gene: 9. The V gene's germline CDR1 is MNHEY and CDR2 SMNVEV (reference sequence). The CDR3 runs to 14 residues. The chain's CDR3 is CASSRSGGSFEQYF. For the CDR3, the DNA is TGTGCCAGCAGTCGAAGCGGGGGTAGCTTCGAGCAGTACTTC.

The chain carries TRBV27 and TRBJ2-7; unclear D gene. Trimming shortened V by 3 bases and J by 6 bases, and 12 bases separated the two germline ends. CDR1 is MNHEY and CDR2 is SMNVEV in the germline V gene (reference sequence). This CDR3 comprises 13 residues. The CDR3 nucleotides read TGTGCCAGCAGTTTGGCCCCAGGATCCGAGCAGTACTTC. This gives the protein CASSLAPGSEQYF.

The J gene is TRBJ2-2, the V gene TRBV9; TRBD2 agrees at 12 bases. Germline lookup yields CDR1 SGDLS and CDR2 YYNGEE. This CDR3 has 16 residues. The V and J ends lost 4 bases and 4 bases, in that order; junction bases with no gene match: 5. CDR3: CASSTLAGGSTGELFF. The CDR3 bases are TGTGCCAGCAGCACACTAGCGGGAGGTTCCACCGGGGAGCTGTTTTTT. The full variable domain, its missing parts supplied by reference TRBV9 and TRBJ2-2, is DSGVTQTPKHLITATGQRVTLRCSPRSGDLSVYWYQQSLDQGLQFLIQYYNGEERAKGNILERFSAQQFPDLHSELNLSSLELGDSALYFCASSTLAGGSTGELFFGEGSRLTVL.

The chain combines TRBV21-1 with TRBJ2-5; no check of the table's D call, TRBD2, against the DNA was made. TRBV21-1 represents a pseudogene. The CDR3 has 14 residues. The CDR3 is CATGRGGYQETQYF. The CDR3 DNA is TGTGCCACCGGACGAGGAGGGTACCAAGAGACCCAGTACTTC.

CDR3 region: CASSTRGSGEQFF. CDR3 in DNA: TGTGCCAGTAGTACCCGCGGGAGCGGGGAGCAGTTCTTC. This rearrangement joins TRBV19 to TRBJ2-1, with 7 bases fitting TRBD2. This CDR3 is 13 amino acids long. Looked up from germline, CDR1 is LNHDA and CDR2 is SQIVND (reference sequence). Trimming removed 4 bases from V and 10 bases from J; junction bases left unmatched: 7.

The J gene is TRBJ2-5, the V gene TRBV7-2, with TRBD2 as a possible D gene (6 bases). The CDR3 is 15 amino acids. V was shortened by 2 bases and J by 7 bases, with 17 bases between the two germline ends. Germline V gene data show CDR1 as SGHTA and CDR2 as FQGNSA. The CDR3 is CASSLSTAAGATQYF. The CDR3, as DNA: TGTGCCAGCAGCTTATCTACAGCAGCGGGTGCGACCCAGTACTTC.

The chain uses TRBV7-8 and TRBJ1-5, with 8 positions matching TRBD1. V lost 3 bases and J lost 4; bases outside the gene matches: 5. Germline V CDR1 and CDR2: SGHVS, FQNEAQ. The CDR3 length is 15 residues. The DNA of the CDR3 is TGTGCCAGCAGCTTGGGGACAGGCACTAATCAGCCCCAGCATTTT. Residues: CASSLGTGTNQPQHF.

This clone was counted once. Here the CDR3 reads CASSIDHLEQFF. The CDR3 DNA reads TGTGCCAGTAGTATAGATCACCTTGAGCAGTTCTTC. This chain links TRBV19 with TRBJ2-1; D gene uncertain. V gave up 0 bases and J gave up 9 bases, with 6 bases separating them. This CDR3 comprises 12 residues. Germline lookup yields CDR1 LNHDA and CDR2 SQIVND (reference sequence). The whole variable domain, remainder taken from reference TRBV19 and TRBJ2-1, is DGGITQSPKYLFRKEGQNVTLSCEQNLNHDAMYWYRQDPGQGLRLIYYSQIVNDFQKGDIAEGYSVSREKKESFPLTVTSAQKNPTAFYLCASSIDHLEQFFGPGTRLTVL.

The J gene is TRBJ2-5, the V gene TRBV30, with D possibly being TRBD2 (6 bases). Germline assignment: CDR1 GTSNPN and CDR2 SVGIG (reference sequence). The V end was cut by 1 base, the J end by 1 base, with 16 bases between. The CDR3 runs 16 residues. The CDR3 sequence: CAWSGTTSRIQETQYF. The CDR3 nucleotides read TGTGCCTGGAGTGGCACTACTAGCAGAATCCAAGAGACCCAGTACTTC.

The V call is TRBV5-1, the J call TRBJ1-1; D perhaps matches TRBD1 (5 bases). Looked up from germline, CDR1 is SGHRS and CDR2 is YFSETQ. The germline V and J ends were trimmed by 1 base and 3 bases, with 10 bases remaining between them. The CDR3 consists of 14 residues. The CDR3 DNA sequence: TGCGCCAGCAGCTTGTACGGGGGATACACTGAAGCTTTCTTT. The encoded protein is CASSLYGGYTEAFF. Complete variable domain (other parts from reference TRBV5-1 and TRBJ1-1): KAGVTQTPRYLIKTRGQQVTLSCSPISGHRSVSWYQQTPGQGLQFLFEYFSETQRNKGNFPGRFSGRQFSNSRSEMNVSTLELGDSALYLCASSLYGGYTEAFFGQGTRLTVV.

The chain carries TRBV6-5 and TRBJ1-6; possibly TRBD1 for D (5 bases). The CDR3 contains 15 residues. The V end was cut by 2 bases, the J end by 7 bases, with 12 bases between. Germline lookup yields CDR1 MNHEY and CDR2 SVGAGI. In DNA form, the CDR3 reads TGTGCCAGCAGTTACGGGAGGGGAGGGAATTCACCCCTCCACTTT. Translation gives CASSYGRGGNSPLHF.

The chain recombines TRBV19 with TRBJ2-3; D unresolved. CDR1 is LNHDA and CDR2 is SQIVND in the germline V gene (reference sequence). The CDR3 runs 13 residues. V lost 3 bases to trimming and J lost 3 bases, with 7 bases between them. The CDR3 here is CASSIGVTDTQYF. CDR3 DNA: TGTGCCAGTAGTATTGGGGTAACAGATACGCAGTATTTT.

The chain employs TRBV4-1 and TRBJ1-6; D is perhaps TRBD1 (5 bases). CDR3 length equals 16 residues. Trimming shortened V by 0 bases and J by 5 bases, and 11 bases separated the two germline ends. The germline V gene encodes CDR1 MGHRA and CDR2 YSYEKL. CDR3 protein: CASSQEVGANNSPLHF. CDR3 in DNA: TGCGCCAGCAGCCAAGAAGTAGGGGCGAATAATTCACCCCTCCACTTT.